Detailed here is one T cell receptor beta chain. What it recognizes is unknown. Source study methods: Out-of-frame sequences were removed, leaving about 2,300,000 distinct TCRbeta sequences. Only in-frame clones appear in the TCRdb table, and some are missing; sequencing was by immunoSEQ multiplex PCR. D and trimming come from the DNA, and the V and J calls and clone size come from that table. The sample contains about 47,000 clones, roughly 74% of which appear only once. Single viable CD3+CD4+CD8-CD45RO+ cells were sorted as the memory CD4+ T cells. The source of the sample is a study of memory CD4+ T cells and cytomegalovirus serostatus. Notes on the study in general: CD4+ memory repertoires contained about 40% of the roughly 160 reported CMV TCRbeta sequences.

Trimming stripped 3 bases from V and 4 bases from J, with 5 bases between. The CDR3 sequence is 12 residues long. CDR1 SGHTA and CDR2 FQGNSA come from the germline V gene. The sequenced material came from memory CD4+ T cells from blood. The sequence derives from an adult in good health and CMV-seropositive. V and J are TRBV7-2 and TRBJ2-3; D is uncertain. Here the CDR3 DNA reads TGTGCCAGCAGCTTCAGGTCAGATACGCAGTATTTT. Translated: CASSFRSDTQYF.